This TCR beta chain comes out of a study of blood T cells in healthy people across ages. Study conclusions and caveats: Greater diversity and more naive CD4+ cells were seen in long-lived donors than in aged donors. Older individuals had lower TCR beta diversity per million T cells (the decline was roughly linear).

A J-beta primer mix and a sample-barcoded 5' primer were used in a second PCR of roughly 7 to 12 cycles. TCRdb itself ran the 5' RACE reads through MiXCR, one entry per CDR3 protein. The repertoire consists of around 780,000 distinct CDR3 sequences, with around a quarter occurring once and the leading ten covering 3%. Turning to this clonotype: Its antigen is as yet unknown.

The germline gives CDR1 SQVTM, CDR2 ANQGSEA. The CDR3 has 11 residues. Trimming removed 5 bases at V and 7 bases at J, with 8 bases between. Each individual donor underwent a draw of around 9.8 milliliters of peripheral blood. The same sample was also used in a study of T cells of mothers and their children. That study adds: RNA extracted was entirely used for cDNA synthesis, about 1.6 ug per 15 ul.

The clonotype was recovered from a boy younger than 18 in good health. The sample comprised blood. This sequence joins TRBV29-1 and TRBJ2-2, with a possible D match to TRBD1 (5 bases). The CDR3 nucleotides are TGCAGCGTTTACAGGAGCGGGGAGCTGTTTTTT. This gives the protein CSVYRSGELFF.